This T cell receptor beta chain was sequenced in a study of OX40 agonist ivuxolimab in advanced cancers. Describing the broader study: Ivuxolimab was a fully human IgG2 agonistic monoclonal antibody targeting the costimulatory receptor OX40 (CD134). Intravenous ivuxolimab was administered to patients every 2 weeks at six dose levels: 0.01, 0.1, 0.3, 1.5, 3 and 10 mg/kg. The purpose of peripheral TCRbeta sequencing was to test whether ivuxolimab changed TCR sequence diversity and led to clonal T-cell expansion. Partial responses occurred in three dose-escalation patients: two with cutaneous melanoma and one with hepatocellular carcinoma. Among the 52 dose-escalation patients, about 19 had hepatocellular carcinoma, roughly 15 melanoma, 9 renal cell carcinoma and 9 head and neck cancer. Prior anti-PD-1, anti-PD-L1 or anti-CTLA-4 therapy was permitted, and checkpoint inhibitors had been received by roughly two fifths of dose-escalation patients. The monotherapy dose-escalation portion (N of about 57 patients) of the phase I ivuxolimab trial is reported in the paper. In the dose-escalation cohort, approximately 83% of patients were male, and the mean age was 60 years with a range of roughly 20 to 79. Study-wide findings and limitations: Low levels of normalized T-cell clonal expansion were also shown by some nonresponding patients. After ivuxolimab, expanded clones were on average more numerous among CD8+ T cells than among CD4+ T cells. Which antigens the clonally expanded peripheral T cells were specific for was not determined. In the 0.1-3.0 mg/kg groups, partial responders had among the lowest normalized peripheral clonal expansion, particularly in CD8+ T cells. At doses of 0.1 to 3.0 mg/kg, clonal expansion of both CD4+ and CD8+ T cells in blood was seen between baseline and week 6.

Genomic DNA was extracted from sorted cells for sequencing of the TCRbeta CDR3 region. TCRbeta CDR3 regions were sequenced using the immunoSEQ Assay. Not all clones reach the TCRdb copy of this immuneACCESS table, which keeps in-frame sequences only. Checked studies attribute under half of the gap to unresolved V genes and leave the rest unexplained. The sample profile shows approximately 52,000 clones; 85% to 95% of them were found once. The top ten hold 10% to 15% of the sample. To note about this clone: There is no known antigen for this receptor. Per-base quality was not reported, and no clone a single base away is much larger than it.

From the cysteine up to the phenylalanine, the CDR3 has a length of 12 residues. Left in the record is the CDR3 DNA by itself, 36 bases read in frame from the first base. Per the germline V gene, SNHLY is the CDR1 and FYNNEI is the CDR2. The V and J ends are trimmed by 6 bases and 9 bases, leaving 12 bases between them. The trial excluded patients who had a history of autoimmune disease or were on systemic immunosuppression. Peripheral blood for TCR sequencing was drawn from every dose cohort at baseline, at cycle 4 day 1 and at cycle 7 day 1. Samples came from an open-label, multicenter, first-in-human phase I dose-escalation trial of ivuxolimab. Adults with locally advanced or metastatic melanoma, renal cell carcinoma, hepatocellular carcinoma or head and neck squamous cell carcinoma were enrolled in the trial. CD4+ and CD8+ T cells were sorted separately from peripheral blood before TCR sequencing.

This receptor was obtained from an adult with an advanced solid tumor such as melanoma, head and neck, liver or kidney cancer. The V gene is TRBV2 and the J gene is TRBJ2-1; no confident D gene assignment can be made. The specimen was CD4+ or CD8+ T cells sorted from blood, collected in a trial of the OX40 agonist ivuxolimab. The CDR3 in this case is CASRSVEGEQFF. In nucleotide form, the sequence is TGTGCCAGCAGGAGTGTAGAAGGTGAGCAGTTCTTC.